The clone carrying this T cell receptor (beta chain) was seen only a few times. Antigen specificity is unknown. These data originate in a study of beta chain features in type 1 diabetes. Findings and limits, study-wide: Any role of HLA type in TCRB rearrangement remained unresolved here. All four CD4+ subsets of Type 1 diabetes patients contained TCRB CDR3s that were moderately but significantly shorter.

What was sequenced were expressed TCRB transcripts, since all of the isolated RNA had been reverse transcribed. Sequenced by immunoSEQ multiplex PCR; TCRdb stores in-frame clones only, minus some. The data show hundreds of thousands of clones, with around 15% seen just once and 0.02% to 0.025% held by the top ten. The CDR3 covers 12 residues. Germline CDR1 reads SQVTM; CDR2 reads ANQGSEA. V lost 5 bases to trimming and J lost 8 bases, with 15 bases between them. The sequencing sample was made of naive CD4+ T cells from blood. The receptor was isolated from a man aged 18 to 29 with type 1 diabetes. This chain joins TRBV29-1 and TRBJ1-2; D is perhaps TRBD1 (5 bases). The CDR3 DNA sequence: TGCAGCGTTCCCCTGTGGTGGGGGGGCTACACCTTC. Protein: CSVPLWWGGYTF.